Included here is one TCR beta chain sequence, with context. Its antigen is currently not known. Within one base of it there is no much larger clone, and no base qualities were kept. Including cysteine and phenylalanine, the CDR3 has 15 amino acids. Of the read, only the CDR3 DNA is kept; its 45 bases are in frame from base 1. The V end gives up 0 bases and the J end 4 bases, leaving 0 bases in the junction not matched to a gene. The CDR1 and CDR2 encoded by the germline V gene (reference sequence) are SGHNT and YYREEE. The library was made by the immunoSEQ multiplex PCR assay. TCRdb holds this immuneACCESS table with in-frame rearrangements only. Some clones are missing; in checked studies, unresolved V genes explain under half, and the rest has no known cause. Present in this sample are roughly 90,000 clones, more than 70% of which were seen just once. Of the sample, roughly 13% falls within the top ten clones.

This sample is drawn from a study of radiotherapy plus CTLA-4 blockade in lung cancer (dated by TCRdb to between 2017 and 2018). About the study as a whole: Objective responses occurred in approximately 17% of enrolled patients, and 31% achieved disease control. Beyond this particular receptor, the publication reports: The strongest predictors of response were reported to be early dynamic shifts in blood T cell clones along with a rise in serum interferon-beta following radiation. After treatment with radiotherapy and ipilimumab, TCR clones that came from tumors expanded in the peripheral blood.

The study tested focal radiation therapy combined with CTLA-4 blockade (ipilimumab) in patients with chemo-refractory metastatic non-small-cell lung cancer. This TCR derives from a human donor with non-small cell lung cancer that progressed on radiotherapy plus ipilimumab. Recombination joined TRBV5-4 with TRBJ2-1, with 11 middle bases fitting TRBD2. Sequences were derived from peripheral blood, sampled from a patient treated with radiotherapy plus ipilimumab. The DNA is TGTGCCAGCAGCTTGGGGACTAGCGGGTACAATGAGCAGTTCTTC. Its translation reads: CASSLGTSGYNEQFF.